The 12 T cell receptor beta chains below were found in one sample sequenced in a study of graft-versus-host responses after intestinal transplantation. CFSE-labeled responder cells (about 200,000) were plated with about 200,000 irradiated, violet-dye-labeled stimulator cells. Profiled with immunoSEQ multiplex PCR; TCRdb holds only in-frame clones, not every one. Of about 12,000 clones listed, around 30% are singletons. Material: alloreactive CD8+ T cells from a mixed lymphocyte reaction culture, obtained before intestinal transplant. The subset denotes: CFSE-low proliferating T cells sorted from roughly six-day pre-transplant mixed lymphocyte reaction (GvH or HvG direction). The receptor source for this set is a human patient who received an intestinal transplant.

Concerning this clone itself: A much larger clone differs by one base, so this may be a read error. The chain employs TRBV5-1 and TRBJ1-1; no definite D call. This CDR3 is built from 14 residues. V was clipped by 4 bases and J by 7 bases, with 17 bases between them. The germline V gene has CDR1 SGHRS and CDR2 YFSETQ. The CDR3 reads CASSPESGAREAFF. CDR3 DNA: TGCGCCAGCAGCCCAGAATCGGGCGCTCGTGAAGCTTTCTTT.

A note on this clone: Germline is not matched at one junction end, which may reflect a read error. V usage is TRBV4-1 and J usage is TRBJ1-5; D not resolved. CDR3 length equals 16 residues. The V gene's germline CDR1 is MGHRA and CDR2 YSYEKL. For the CDR3, the DNA is TGCGCCAGCAGCCAAGTGGAGACCTATAGCAATCAGTCCCAGCACTTT. Residues: CASSQVETYSNQSQHF.

This clone turned up a few times. The CDR3 DNA is TGTGCCAGCAGTTTAGCGGGAGGACCCCAAGAGACCCAGTACTTC. It is translated as CASSLAGGPQETQYF. The chain carries TRBV28 and TRBJ2-5; 8 nucleotides agree with TRBD2. The V gene's germline CDR1 is MDHEN and CDR2 SYDVKM. V shed 2 bases, J shed 1 base, and the junction held 3 bases outside the gene matches. The CDR3 consists of 15 residues.

In this sample, this clone turned up a few times. The rearrangement uses TRBV11-3 and TRBJ2-1; possibly TRBD1 for D (6 bases). V lost 1 base and J 9 bases, leaving 10 bases between the germline ends. The CDR3 covers 13 residues. The germline CDR1 and CDR2 sequences are SGHNT and YENEEA. CDR3 nucleotides: TGTGCCAGCAGCTTAGGGCAGACAGGTGAGCAGTTCTTC. This gives the protein CASSLGQTGEQFF.

This clone came up a few times. The chain links TRBV7-2 to TRBJ2-1; D gene ambiguous. Per germline, CDR1 SGHTA and CDR2 FQGNSA. The CDR3 totals 14 residues. Trimming pared 7 bases from V and 8 bases from J, leaving 18 bases between. The CDR3 is CASIVDPRNDEQFF. The CDR3 bases are TGTGCCAGCATCGTAGACCCTAGGAACGATGAGCAGTTCTTC.

This clone was counted between two and nine times. In DNA form, the CDR3 reads TGTGCCAGCAGTTTGATTGGGGGGGTGCAGACTAACTATGGCTACACCTTC. Translation gives CASSLIGGVQTNYGYTF. The chain carries TRBV28 and TRBJ1-2; perhaps TRBD1 as D (5 bases). The CDR3 loop spans 17 amino acids. Germline V CDR1 and CDR2: MDHEN, SYDVKM. The V end was cut by 3 bases, the J end by 0 bases, with 17 bases between.

This clone turned up a few times. The CDR3 reads CASSFGRTSYGYTF. The CDR3 DNA reads as TGTGCCAGCAGCTTCGGCAGGACCTCCTATGGCTACACCTTC. The chain carries TRBV13 and TRBJ1-2; D unresolved. Trimming removed 3 bases from V and 4 bases from J, with 12 bases in between. CDR3 length: 14 residues. CDR1 and CDR2 from the germline V gene are PRHDT and FYEKMQ (reference sequence).

This clone was seen a few times. The rearrangement links TRBV7-8 to TRBJ2-1; 7 bases are a match to TRBD2. Unmatched junction bases numbered 5, after V lost 4 bases and J lost 2 bases. CDR3 length: 15 residues. The germline V gene encodes CDR1 SGHVS and CDR2 FQNEAQ. The CDR3 spells CASSSTGTTYNEQFF. CDR3 coding DNA: TGTGCCAGCAGCTCGACCGGGACTACCTACAATGAGCAGTTCTTC.

There are a few counts of this clone. The V gene is TRBV19, the J gene TRBJ1-6; D gene uncertain. The germline V and J ends were trimmed by 3 bases and 5 bases, with 11 bases remaining between them. This CDR3 spans 15 amino acids. Germline lookup yields CDR1 LNHDA and CDR2 SQIVND (reference sequence). The CDR3 is CASSISVWDNSPLHF. In DNA form, the CDR3 reads TGTGCCAGTAGTATCTCCGTTTGGGATAATTCACCCCTCCACTTT.

This clone was seen a few times. The gene calls are TRBV19 and TRBJ1-2, with a tentative D call TRBD1 (6 bases). The CDR3 consists of 15 residues. CDR1 is LNHDA, CDR2 SQIVND, per germline (reference sequence). The V gene lost 7 bases and the J gene lost 4 bases, with 19 bases spanning the gap. CDR3: CASKQGRLSAYGYTF. The CDR3 DNA reads as TGTGCCAGTAAACAGGGAAGACTATCGGCCTATGGCTACACCTTC. The variable domain in full, completed from reference TRBV19 and TRBJ1-2, reads DGGITQSPKYLFRKEGQNVTLSCEQNLNHDAMYWYRQDPGQGLRLIYYSQIVNDFQKGDIAEGYSVSREKKESFPLTVTSAQKNPTAFYLCASKQGRLSAYGYTFGSGTRLTVV.

The genes are TRBV11-2 and TRBJ2-5, with TRBD1 identical over 7 bases. Germline CDR1 is SGHAT and CDR2 is FQNNGV. CDR3 length: 14 residues. The V gene end was trimmed by 4 bases and the J gene end by 2 bases; junction bases not matched to a gene: 4. This CDR3 is CASSSGQYQETQYF. CDR3 DNA sequence: TGTGCCAGCAGCTCGGGACAGTATCAAGAGACCCAGTACTTC.

This clone was observed a few times. The CDR3 DNA sequence: TGCGCCAGCAGCCAAGAAGGGATCGTCCAAGCCTACGAGCAGTACTTC. Translating gives CASSQEGIVQAYEQYF. The V gene is TRBV4-1, the J gene TRBJ2-7, with unresolved D. With 0 bases removed from V and 2 bases from J, the gap between germline ends came to 14 bases. The CDR3 consists of 16 residues. In germline, CDR1 is MGHRA, CDR2 YSYEKL.